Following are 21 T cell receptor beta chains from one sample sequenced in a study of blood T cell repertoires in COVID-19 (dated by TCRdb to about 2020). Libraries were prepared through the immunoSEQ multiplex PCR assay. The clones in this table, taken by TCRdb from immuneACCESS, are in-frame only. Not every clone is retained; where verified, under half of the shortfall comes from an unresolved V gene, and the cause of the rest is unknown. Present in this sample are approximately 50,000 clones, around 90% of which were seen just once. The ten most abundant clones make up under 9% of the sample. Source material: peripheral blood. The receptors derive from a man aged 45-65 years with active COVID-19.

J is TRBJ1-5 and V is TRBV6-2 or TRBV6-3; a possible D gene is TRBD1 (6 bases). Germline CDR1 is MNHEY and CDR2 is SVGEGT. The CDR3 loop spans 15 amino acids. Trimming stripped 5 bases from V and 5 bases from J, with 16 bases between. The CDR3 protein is CASSKGQTGDQPQHF. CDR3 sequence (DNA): TGTGCCAGCAGTAAAGGGCAGACAGGCGATCAGCCCCAGCATTTT.

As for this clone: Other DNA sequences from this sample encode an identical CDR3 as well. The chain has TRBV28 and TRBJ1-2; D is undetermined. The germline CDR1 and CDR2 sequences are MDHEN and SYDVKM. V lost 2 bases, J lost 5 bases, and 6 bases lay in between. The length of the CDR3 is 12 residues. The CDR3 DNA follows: TGTGCCAGCAGTTTAGTCGAGTATGGCTACACCTTC. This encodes CASSLVEYGYTF.

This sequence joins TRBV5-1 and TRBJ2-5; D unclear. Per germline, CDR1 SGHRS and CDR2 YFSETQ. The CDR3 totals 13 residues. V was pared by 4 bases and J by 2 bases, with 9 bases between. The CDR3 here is CASSPAVQETQYF. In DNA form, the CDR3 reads TGCGCCAGCAGCCCGGCGGTGCAAGAGACCCAGTACTTC.

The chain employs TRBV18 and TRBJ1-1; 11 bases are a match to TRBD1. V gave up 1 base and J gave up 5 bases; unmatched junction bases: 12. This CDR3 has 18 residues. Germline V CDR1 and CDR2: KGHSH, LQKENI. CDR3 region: CASSPRRGTGGRETEAFF. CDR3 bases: TGTGCCAGCTCACCACGGAGGGGGACAGGGGGGCGCGAGACTGAAGCTTTCTTT.

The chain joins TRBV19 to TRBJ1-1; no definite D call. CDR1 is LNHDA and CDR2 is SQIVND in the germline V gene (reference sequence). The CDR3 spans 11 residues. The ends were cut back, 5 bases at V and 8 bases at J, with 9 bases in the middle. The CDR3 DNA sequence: TGTGCCAGTAGTTTGAGATCCGAAGCTTTCTTT. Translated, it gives CASSLRSEAFF.

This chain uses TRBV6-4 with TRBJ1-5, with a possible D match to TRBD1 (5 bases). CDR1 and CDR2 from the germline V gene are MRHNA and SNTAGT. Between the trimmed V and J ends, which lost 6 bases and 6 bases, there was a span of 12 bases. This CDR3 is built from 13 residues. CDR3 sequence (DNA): TGTGCCAGCAGAACAACAGGATCTCAGCCCCAGCATTTT. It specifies CASRTTGSQPQHF.

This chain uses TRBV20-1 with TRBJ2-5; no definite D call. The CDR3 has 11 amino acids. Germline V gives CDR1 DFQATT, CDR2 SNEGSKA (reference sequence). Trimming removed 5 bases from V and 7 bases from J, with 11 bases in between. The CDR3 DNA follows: TGCAGTGCTTCACTCACCCCGACCCAGTACTTC. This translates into CSASLTPTQYF.

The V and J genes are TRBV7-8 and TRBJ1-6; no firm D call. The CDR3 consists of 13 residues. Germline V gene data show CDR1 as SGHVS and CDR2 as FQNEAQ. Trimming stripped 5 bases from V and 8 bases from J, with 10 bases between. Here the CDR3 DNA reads TGTGCCAGCAGCGTGGGGAGGGATTCACCCCTCCACTTT. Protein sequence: CASSVGRDSPLHF.

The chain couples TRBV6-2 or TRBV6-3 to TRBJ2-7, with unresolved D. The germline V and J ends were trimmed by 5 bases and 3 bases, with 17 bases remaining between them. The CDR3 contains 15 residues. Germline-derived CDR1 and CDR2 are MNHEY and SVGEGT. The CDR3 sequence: CASSPPGALNYEQYF. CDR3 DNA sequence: TGTGCCAGCAGTCCCCCCGGAGCCCTCAACTACGAGCAGTACTTC.

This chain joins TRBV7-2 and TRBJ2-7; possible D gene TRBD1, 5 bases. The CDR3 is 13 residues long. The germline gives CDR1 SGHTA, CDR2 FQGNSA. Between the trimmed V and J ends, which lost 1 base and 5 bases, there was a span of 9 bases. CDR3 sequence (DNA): TGTGCCAGCAGCTTAGGGGGCGAGCACGAGCAGTACTTC. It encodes CASSLGGEHEQYF.

DNA of the CDR3: TGCGCCAGCAGCCTAGAAAGAAACGCTGAAGCTTTCTTT. It specifies CASSLERNAEAFF. The gene calls are TRBV5-1 and TRBJ1-1; D not certain. The CDR3 length is 13 residues. Germline assignment: CDR1 SGHRS and CDR2 YFSETQ. The V end lost 4 bases, the J end lost 6 bases, and 13 bases lay between the germline ends. Full variable domain (missing parts from reference TRBV5-1 and TRBJ1-1): KAGVTQTPRYLIKTRGQQVTLSCSPISGHRSVSWYQQTPGQGLQFLFEYFSETQRNKGNFPGRFSGRQFSNSRSEMNVSTLELGDSALYLCASSLERNAEAFFGQGTRLTVV.

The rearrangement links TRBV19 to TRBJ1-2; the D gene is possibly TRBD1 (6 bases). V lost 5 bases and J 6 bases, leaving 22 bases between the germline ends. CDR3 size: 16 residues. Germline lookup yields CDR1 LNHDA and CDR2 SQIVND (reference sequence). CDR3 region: CASSRGALQTINGYTF. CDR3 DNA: TGTGCCAGTAGTCGGGGGGCCCTACAAACAATTAATGGCTACACCTTC.

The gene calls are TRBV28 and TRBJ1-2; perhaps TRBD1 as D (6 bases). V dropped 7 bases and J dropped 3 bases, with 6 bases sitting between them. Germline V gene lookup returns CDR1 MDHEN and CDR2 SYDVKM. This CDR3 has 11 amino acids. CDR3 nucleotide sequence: TGTGCCAGCACAGGGGACTATGGCTACACCTTC. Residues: CASTGDYGYTF.

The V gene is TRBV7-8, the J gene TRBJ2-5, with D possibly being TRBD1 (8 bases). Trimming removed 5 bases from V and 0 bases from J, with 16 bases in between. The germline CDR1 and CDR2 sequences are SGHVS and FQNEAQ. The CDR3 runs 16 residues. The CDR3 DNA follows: TGTGCCAGCAGCCCGAACAGGGGGGGAAACCAAGAGACCCAGTACTTC. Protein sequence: CASSPNRGGNQETQYF. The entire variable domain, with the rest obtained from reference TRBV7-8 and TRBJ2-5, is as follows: GAGVSQSPRYKVAKRGQDVALRCDPISGHVSLFWYQQALGQGPEFLTYFQNEAQLDKSGLPSDRFFAERPEGSVSTLKIQRTQQEDSAVYLCASSPNRGGNQETQYFGPGTRLLVL.

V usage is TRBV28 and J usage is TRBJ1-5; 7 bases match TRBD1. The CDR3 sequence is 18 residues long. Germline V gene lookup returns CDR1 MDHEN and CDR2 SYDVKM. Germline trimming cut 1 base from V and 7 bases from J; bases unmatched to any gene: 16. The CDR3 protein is CASSLLRGHRRSFQPQHF. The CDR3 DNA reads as TGTGCCAGCAGTTTATTGAGGGGGCACCGGCGGAGTTTCCAGCCCCAGCATTTT.

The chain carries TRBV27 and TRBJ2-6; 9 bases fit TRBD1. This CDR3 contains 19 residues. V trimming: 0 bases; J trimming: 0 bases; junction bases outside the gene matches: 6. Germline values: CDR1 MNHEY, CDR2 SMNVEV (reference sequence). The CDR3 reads CASSLSPGQGLSGANVLTF. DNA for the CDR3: TGTGCCAGCAGTTTATCCCCGGGACAGGGACTCTCTGGGGCCAACGTCCTGACTTTC.

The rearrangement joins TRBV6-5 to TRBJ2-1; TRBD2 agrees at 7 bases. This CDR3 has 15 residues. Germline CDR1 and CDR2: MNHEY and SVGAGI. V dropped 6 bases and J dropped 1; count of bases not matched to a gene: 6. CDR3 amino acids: CASRPPSGSYNEQFF. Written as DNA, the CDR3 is TGTGCCAGCAGGCCCCCTAGCGGTTCCTACAATGAGCAGTTCTTC.

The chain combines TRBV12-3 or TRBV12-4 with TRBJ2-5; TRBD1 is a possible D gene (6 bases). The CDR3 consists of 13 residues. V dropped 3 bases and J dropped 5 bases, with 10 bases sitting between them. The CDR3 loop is CASSFTGIETQYF. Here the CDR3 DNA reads TGTGCCAGCAGTTTCACAGGGATCGAGACCCAGTACTTC.

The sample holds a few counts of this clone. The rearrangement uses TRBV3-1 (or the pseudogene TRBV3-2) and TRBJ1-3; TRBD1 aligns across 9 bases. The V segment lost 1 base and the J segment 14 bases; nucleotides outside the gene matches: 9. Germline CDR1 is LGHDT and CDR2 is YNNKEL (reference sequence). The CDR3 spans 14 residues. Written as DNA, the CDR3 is TGTGCCAGCAGCCAAGGGACAGGGGAAGTCCCTTTATATTTT. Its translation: CASSQGTGEVPLYF.

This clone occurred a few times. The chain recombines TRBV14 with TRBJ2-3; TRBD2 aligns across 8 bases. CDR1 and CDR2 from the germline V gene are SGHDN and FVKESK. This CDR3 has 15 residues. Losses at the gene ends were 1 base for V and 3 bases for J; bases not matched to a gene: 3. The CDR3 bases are TGTGCCAGCAGCCAAGTTCCGGGGGGGACAGATACGCAGTATTTT. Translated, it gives CASSQVPGGTDTQYF.

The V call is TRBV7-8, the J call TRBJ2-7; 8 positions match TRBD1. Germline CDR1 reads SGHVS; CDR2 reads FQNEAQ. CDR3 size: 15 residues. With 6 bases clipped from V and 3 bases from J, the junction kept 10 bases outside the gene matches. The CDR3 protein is CASRLTQGAFYEQYF. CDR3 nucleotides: TGTGCCAGCAGGCTAACGCAGGGGGCGTTCTACGAGCAGTACTTC.